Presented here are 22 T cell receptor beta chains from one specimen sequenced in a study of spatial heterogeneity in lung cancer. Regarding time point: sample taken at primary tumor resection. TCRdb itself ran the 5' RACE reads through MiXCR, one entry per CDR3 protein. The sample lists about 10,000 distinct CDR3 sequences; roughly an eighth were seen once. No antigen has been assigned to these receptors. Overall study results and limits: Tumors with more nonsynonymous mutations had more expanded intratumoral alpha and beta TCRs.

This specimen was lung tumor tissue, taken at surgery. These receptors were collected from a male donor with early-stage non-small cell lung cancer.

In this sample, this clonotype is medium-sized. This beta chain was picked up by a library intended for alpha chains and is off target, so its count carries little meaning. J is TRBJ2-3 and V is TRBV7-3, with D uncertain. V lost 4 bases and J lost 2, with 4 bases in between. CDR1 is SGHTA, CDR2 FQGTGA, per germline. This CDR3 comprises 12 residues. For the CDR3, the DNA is TGTGCCAGCAGCTCTAACACAGATACGCAGTATTTT. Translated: CASSSNTDTQYF. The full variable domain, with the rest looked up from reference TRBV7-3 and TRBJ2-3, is GAGVSQTPSNKVTEKGKYVELRCDPISGHTALYWYRQSLGQGPEFLIYFQGTGAADDSGLPNDRFFAVRPEGSVSTLKIQRTERGDSAVYLCASSSNTDTQYFGPGTRLTVL.

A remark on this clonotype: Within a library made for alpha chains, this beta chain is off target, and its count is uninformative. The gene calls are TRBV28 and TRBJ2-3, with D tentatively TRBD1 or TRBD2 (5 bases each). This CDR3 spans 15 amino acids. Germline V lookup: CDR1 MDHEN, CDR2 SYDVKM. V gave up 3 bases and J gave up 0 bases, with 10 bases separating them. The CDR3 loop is CASSFWGISTDTQYF. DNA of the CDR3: TGTGCCAGCAGTTTCTGGGGGATAAGCACAGATACGCAGTATTTT. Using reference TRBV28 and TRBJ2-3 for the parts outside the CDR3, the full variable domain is DVKVTQSSRYLVKRTGEKVFLECVQDMDHENMFWYRQDPGLGLRLIYFSYDVKMKEKGDIPEGYSVSREKKERFSLILESASTNQTSMYLCASSFWGISTDTQYFGPGTRLTVL.

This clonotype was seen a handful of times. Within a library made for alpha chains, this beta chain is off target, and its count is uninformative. The CDR3 DNA reads TGCAGCGTTAACCGGGACGGAGGAGGCTACACCTTC. Translating gives CSVNRDGGGYTF. This chain joins TRBV29-1 and TRBJ1-2; D is perhaps TRBD1 (5 bases). The germline gives CDR1 SQVTM, CDR2 ANQGSEA. The CDR3 covers 12 residues. Trimming shortened V by 5 bases and J by 8 bases, and 15 bases separated the two germline ends.

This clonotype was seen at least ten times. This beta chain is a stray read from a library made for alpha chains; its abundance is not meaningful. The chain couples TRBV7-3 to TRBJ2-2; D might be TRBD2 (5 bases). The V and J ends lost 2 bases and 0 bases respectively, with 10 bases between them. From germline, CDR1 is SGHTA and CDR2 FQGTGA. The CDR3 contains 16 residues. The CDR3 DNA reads TGTGCCAGCAGCTTATGGGGAGCGACGAACACCGGGGAGCTGTTTTTT. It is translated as CASSLWGATNTGELFF.

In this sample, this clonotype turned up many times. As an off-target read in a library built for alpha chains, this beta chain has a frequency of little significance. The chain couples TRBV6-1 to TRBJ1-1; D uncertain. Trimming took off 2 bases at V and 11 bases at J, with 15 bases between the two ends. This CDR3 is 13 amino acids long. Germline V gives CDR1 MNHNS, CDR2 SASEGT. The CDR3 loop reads CASSEPGRRDAFF. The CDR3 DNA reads TGTGCCAGCAGTGAACCCGGGAGGCGGGATGCTTTCTTT.

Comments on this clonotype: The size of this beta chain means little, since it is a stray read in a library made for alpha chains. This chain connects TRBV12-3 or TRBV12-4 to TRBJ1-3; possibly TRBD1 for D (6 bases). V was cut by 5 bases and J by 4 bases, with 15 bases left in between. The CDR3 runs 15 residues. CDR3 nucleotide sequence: TGTGCCAGCAGTCCGCAAACAGGGCAAGGAAACACCATATATTTT. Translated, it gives CASSPQTGQGNTIYF.

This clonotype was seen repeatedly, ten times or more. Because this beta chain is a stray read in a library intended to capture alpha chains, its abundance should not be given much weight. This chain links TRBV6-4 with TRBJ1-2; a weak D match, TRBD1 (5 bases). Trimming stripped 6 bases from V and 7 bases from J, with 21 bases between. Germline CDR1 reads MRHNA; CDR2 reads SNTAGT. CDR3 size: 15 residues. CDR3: CASRQGAGVGAGYTF. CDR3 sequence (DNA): TGTGCCAGCAGGCAGGGTGCCGGGGTCGGCGCTGGCTACACCTTC.

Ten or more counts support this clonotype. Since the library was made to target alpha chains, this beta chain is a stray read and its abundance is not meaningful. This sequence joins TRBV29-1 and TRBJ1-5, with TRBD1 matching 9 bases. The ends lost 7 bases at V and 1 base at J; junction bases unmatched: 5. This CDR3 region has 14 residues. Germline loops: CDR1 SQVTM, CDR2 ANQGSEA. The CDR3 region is CSGMTGGSNQPQHF. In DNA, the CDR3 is TGCAGCGGAATGACAGGGGGGAGCAATCAGCCCCAGCATTTT.

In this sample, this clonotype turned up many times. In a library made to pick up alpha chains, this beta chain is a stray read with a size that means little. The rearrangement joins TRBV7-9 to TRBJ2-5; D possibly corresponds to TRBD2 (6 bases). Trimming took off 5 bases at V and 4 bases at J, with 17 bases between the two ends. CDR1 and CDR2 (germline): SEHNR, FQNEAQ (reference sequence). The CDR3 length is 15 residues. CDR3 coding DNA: TGTGCCAGCAGCCCATTTCGCGGGACTGGAGAGACCCAGTACTTC. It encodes CASSPFRGTGETQYF.

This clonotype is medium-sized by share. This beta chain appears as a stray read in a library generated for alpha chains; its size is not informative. CDR3 sequence reads: CASSKVPGINMYGYTF. Written as DNA, the CDR3 is TGTGCCAGCAGCAAAGTCCCGGGGATCAACATGTATGGCTACACCTTC. This rearrangement joins TRBV21-1 to TRBJ1-2; TRBD1 reflects the table's D call only, with no check against the DNA. TRBV21-1 is a pseudogene locus. This CDR3 region has 16 residues.

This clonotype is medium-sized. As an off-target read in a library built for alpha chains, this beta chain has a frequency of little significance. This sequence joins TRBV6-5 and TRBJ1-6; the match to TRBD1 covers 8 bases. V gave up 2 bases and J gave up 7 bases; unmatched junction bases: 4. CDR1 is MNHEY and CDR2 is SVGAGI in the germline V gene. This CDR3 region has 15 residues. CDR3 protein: CASSYLTGENSPLHF. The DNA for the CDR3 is TGTGCCAGCAGTTACCTGACAGGGGAGAATTCACCCCTCCACTTT.

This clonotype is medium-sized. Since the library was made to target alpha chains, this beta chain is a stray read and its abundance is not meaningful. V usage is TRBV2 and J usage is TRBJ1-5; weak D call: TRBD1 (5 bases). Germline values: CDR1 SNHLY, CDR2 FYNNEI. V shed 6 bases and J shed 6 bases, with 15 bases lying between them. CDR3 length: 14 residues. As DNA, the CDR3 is TGTGCCAGCAGGGGGGGATCCGGTGGTCAGCCCCAGCATTTT. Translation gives CASRGGSGGQPQHF.

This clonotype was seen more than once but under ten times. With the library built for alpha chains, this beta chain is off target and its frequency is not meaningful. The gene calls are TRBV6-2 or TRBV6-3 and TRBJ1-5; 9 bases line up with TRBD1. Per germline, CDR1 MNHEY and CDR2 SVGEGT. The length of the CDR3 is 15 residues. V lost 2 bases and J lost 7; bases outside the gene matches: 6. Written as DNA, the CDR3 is TGTGCCAGCAGTTACCAGGACAGGGGACGGCAGCCCCAGCATTTT. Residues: CASSYQDRGRQPQHF.

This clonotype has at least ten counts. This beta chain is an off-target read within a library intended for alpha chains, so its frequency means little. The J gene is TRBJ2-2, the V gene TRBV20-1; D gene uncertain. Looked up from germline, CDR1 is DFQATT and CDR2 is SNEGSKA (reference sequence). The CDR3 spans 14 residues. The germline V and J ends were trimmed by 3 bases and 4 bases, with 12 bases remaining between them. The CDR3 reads CSARRLDGTGELFF. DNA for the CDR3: TGCAGTGCTAGGAGGCTAGACGGCACCGGGGAGCTGTTTTTT.

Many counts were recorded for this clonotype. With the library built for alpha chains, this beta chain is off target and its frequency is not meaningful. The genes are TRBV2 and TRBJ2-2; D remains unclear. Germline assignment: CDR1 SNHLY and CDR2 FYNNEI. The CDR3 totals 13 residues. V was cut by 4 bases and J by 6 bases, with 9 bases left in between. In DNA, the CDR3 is TGTGCCAGCAGTGTTTTAATGTCCGGGGAGCTGTTTTTT. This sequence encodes CASSVLMSGELFF.

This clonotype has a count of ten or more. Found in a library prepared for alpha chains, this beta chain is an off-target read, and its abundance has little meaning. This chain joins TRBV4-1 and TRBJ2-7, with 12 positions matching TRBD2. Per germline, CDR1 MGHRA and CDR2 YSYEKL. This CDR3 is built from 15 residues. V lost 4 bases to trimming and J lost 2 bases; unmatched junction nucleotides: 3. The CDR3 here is CASSRRTSGTYEQYF. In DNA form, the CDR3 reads TGCGCCAGCAGCCGAAGGACTAGCGGGACCTACGAGCAGTACTTC.

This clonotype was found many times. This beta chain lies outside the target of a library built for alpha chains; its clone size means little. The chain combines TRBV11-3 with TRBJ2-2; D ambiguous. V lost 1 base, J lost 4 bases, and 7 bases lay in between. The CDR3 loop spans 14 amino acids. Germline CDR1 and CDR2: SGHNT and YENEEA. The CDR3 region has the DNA TGTGCCAGCAGCTTAGGACGGTCCACCGGGGAGCTGTTTTTT. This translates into CASSLGRSTGELFF. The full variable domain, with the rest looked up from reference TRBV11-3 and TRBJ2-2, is EAGVVQSPRYKIIEKKQPVAFWCNPISGHNTLYWYLQNLGQGPELLIRYENEEAVDDSQLPKDRFSAERLKGVDSTLKIQPAELGDSAVYLCASSLGRSTGELFFGEGSRLTVL.

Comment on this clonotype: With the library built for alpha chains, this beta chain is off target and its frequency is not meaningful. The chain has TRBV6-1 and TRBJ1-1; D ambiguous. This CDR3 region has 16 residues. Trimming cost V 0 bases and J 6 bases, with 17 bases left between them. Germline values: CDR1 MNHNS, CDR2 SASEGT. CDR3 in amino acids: CASSEAYKGSRSEAFF. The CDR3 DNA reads TGTGCCAGCAGTGAAGCGTATAAGGGTTCGAGGTCTGAAGCTTTCTTT.

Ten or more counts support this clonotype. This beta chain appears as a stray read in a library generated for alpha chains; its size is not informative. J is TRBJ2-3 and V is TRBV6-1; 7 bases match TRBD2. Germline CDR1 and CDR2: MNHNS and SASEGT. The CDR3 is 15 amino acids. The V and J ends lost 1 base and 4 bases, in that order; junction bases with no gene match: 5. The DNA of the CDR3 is TGTGCCAGCAGTGAAGAGGGCGGGAGCGCAGATACGCAGTATTTT. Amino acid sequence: CASSEEGGSADTQYF.

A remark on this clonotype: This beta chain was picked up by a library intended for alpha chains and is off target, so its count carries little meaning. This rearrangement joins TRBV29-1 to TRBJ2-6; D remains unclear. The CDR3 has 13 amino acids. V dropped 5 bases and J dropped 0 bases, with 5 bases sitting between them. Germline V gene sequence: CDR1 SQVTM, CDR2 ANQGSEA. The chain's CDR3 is CSVLGSGANVLTF. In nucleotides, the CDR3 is TGCAGCGTTTTAGGCTCTGGGGCCAACGTCCTGACTTTC.

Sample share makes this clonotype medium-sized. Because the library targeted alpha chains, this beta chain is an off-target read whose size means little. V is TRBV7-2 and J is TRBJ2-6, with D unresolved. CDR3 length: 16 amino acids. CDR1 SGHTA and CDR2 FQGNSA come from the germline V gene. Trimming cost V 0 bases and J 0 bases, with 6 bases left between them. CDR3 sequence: CASSLAGYSGANVLTF. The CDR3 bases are TGTGCCAGCAGCTTAGCGGGGTACTCTGGGGCCAACGTCCTGACTTTC.

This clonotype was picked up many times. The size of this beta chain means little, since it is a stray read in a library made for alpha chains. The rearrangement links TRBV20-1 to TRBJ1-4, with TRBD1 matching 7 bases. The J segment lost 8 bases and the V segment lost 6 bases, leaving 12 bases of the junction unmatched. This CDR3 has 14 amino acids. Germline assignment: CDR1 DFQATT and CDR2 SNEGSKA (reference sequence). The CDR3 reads CSAPDRVYREKLFF. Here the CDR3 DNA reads TGCAGTGCCCCAGACAGGGTTTATCGGGAAAAACTGTTTTTT.